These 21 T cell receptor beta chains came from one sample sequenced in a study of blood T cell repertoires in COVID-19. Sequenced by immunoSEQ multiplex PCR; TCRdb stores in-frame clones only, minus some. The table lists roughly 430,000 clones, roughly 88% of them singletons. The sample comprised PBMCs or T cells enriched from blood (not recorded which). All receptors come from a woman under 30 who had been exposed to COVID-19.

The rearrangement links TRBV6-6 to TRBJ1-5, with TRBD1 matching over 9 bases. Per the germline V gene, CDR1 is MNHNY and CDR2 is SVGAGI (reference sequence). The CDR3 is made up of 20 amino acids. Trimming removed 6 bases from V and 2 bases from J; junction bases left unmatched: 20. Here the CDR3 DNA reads TGTGCCAGCAGCCGAAGGGACCCGGGACAGGGCCTCTTGGGCAATCAGCCCCAGCATTTT. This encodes CASSRRDPGQGLLGNQPQHF.

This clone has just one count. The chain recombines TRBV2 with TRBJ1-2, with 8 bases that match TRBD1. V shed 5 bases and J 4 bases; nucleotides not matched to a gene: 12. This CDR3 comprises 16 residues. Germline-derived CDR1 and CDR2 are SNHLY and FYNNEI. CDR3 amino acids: CASSYQLQGAGYGYTF. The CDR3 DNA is TGTGCCAGCAGTTATCAACTCCAGGGGGCGGGCTATGGCTACACCTTC. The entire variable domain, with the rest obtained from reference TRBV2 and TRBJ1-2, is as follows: EPEVTQTPSHQVTQMGQEVILRCVPISNHLYFYWYRQILGQKVEFLVSFYNNEISEKSEIFDDQFSVERPDGSNFTLKIRSTKLEDSAMYFCASSYQLQGAGYGYTFGSGTRLTVV.

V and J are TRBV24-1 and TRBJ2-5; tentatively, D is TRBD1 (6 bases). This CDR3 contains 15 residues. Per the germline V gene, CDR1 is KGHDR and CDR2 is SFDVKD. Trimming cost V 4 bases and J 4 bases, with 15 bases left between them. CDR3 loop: CATSDPKPGVETQYF. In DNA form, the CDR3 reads TGTGCCACCAGTGACCCGAAACCAGGGGTAGAGACCCAGTACTTC.

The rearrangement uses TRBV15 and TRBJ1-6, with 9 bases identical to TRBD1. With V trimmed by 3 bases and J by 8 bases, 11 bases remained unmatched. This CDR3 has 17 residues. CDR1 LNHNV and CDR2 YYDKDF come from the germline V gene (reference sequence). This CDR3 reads CATSSLRGGQGDSPLHF. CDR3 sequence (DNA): TGTGCCACCAGCAGCCTCAGGGGGGGACAGGGAGATTCACCCCTCCACTTT.

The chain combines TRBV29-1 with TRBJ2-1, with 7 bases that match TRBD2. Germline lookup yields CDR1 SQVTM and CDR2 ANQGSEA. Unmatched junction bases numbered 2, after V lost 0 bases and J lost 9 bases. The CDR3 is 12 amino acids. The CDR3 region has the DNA TGCAGCGTTGAAGACTTAGCGGGTGAGCAGTTCTTC. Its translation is CSVEDLAGEQFF.

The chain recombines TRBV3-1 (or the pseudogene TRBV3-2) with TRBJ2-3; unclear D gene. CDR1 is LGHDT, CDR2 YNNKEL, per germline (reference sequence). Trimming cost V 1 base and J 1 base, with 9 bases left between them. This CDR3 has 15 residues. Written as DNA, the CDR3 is TGTGCCAGCAGCCAAGGTGCCTACCGCACAGATACGCAGTATTTT. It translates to CASSQGAYRTDTQYF.

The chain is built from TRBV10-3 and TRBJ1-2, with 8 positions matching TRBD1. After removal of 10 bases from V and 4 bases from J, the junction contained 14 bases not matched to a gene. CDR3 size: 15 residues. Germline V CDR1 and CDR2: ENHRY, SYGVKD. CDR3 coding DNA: TGTGCCACCCAGGGGGCGGAATCCCTCCGCTATGGCTACACCTTC. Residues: CATQGAESLRYGYTF.

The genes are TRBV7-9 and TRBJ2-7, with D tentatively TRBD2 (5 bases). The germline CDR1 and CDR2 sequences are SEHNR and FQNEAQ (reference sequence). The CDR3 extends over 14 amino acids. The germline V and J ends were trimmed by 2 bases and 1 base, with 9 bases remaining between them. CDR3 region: CASSLPGNSYEQYF. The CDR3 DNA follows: TGTGCCAGCAGCTTACCGGGGAATTCCTACGAGCAGTACTTC.

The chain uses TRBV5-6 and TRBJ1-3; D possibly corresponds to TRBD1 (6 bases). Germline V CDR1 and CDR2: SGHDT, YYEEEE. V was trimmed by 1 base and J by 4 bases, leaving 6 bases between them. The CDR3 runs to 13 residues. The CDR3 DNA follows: TGTGCCAGCAGCTTGCAGGGGGGAAACACCATATATTTT. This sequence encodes CASSLQGGNTIYF.

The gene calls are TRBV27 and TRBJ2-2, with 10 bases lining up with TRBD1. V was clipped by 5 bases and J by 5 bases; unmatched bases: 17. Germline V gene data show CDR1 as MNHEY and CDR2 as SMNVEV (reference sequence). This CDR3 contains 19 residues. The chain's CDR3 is CASSPLPGQGNMGTGELFF. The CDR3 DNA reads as TGTGCCAGCAGTCCTTTGCCGGGACAGGGGAACATGGGAACCGGGGAGCTGTTTTTT.

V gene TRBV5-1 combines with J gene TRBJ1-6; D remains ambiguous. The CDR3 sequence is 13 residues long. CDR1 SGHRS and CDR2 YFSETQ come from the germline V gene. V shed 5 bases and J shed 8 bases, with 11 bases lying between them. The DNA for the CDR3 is TGCGCCAGCAGGTACACCGTTGATTCACCCCTCCACTTT. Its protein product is CASRYTVDSPLHF.

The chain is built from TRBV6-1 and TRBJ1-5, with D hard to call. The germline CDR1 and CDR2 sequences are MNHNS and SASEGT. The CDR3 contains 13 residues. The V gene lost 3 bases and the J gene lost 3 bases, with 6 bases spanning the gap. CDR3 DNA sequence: TGTGCCAGCAGTGACACTCCCAATCAGCCCCAGCATTTT. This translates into CASSDTPNQPQHF.

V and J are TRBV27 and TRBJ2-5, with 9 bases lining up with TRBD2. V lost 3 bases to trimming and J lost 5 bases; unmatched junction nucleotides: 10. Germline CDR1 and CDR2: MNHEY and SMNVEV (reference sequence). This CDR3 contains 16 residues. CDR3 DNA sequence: TGTGCCAGCAGTTTGCGAAATAGCGGGAGCTGGGAGACCCAGTACTTC. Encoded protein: CASSLRNSGSWETQYF.

The CDR3: CASSDPASGASYEQYF. The CDR3, as DNA: TGCGCCAGCAGTGATCCCGCTAGCGGGGCATCCTACGAGCAGTACTTC. The J gene is TRBJ2-7, the V gene TRBV10-2, with TRBD2 matching 9 bases. CDR1 and CDR2 (germline): WSHSY, SAAADI. The CDR3 runs to 16 residues. Trimming at V came to 3 bases and at J to 1 base, leaving 7 bases not matched to a gene.

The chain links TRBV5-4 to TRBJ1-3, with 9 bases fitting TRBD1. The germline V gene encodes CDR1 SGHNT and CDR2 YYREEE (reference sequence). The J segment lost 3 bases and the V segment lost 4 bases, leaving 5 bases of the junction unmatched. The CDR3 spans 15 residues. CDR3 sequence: CASSVQGAVGNTIYF. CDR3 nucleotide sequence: TGTGCCAGCAGCGTACAGGGGGCGGTTGGAAACACCATATATTTT.

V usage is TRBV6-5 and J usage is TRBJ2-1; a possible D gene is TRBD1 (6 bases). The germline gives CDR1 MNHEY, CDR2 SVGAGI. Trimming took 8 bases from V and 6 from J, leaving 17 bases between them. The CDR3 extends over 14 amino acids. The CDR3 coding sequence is TGTGCCAGCGGGGGACATGGAGTAGCCAATGAGCAGTTCTTC. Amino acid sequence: CASGGHGVANEQFF.

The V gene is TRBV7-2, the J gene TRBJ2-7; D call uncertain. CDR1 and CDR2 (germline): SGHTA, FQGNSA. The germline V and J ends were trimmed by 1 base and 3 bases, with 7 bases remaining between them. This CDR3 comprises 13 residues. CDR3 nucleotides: TGTGCCAGCAGCTTAGAAGGCGGCTACGAGCAGTACTTC. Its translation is CASSLEGGYEQYF.

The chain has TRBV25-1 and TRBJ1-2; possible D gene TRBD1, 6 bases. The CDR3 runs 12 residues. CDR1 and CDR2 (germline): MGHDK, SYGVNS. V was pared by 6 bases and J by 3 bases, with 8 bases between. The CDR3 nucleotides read TGTGCCAGCAGGCCAGGGGACTATGGCTACACCTTC. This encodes CASRPGDYGYTF.

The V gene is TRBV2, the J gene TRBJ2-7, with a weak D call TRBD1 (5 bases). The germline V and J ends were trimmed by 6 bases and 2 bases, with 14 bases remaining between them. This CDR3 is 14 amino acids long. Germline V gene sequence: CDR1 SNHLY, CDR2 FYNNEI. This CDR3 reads CASRGQGRTYEQYF. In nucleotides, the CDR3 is TGTGCCAGCAGGGGGCAAGGGCGGACCTACGAGCAGTACTTC.

CDR3 amino acids: CASSKDIFSSYNEQFF. CDR3 bases: TGTGCCAGCAGCAAAGATATCTTCAGCTCCTACAATGAGCAGTTCTTC. The genes are TRBV21-1 and TRBJ2-1; the D call TRBD1 from the table was never checked on the DNA. TRBV21-1 is recorded as a pseudogene. The CDR3 sequence is 16 residues long.

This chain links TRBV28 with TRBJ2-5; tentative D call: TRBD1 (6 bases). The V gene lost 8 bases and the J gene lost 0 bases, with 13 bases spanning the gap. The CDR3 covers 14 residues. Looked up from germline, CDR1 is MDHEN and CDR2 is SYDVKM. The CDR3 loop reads CASHMQGYQETQYF. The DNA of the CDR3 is TGTGCCAGCCACATGCAGGGGTACCAAGAGACCCAGTACTTC.